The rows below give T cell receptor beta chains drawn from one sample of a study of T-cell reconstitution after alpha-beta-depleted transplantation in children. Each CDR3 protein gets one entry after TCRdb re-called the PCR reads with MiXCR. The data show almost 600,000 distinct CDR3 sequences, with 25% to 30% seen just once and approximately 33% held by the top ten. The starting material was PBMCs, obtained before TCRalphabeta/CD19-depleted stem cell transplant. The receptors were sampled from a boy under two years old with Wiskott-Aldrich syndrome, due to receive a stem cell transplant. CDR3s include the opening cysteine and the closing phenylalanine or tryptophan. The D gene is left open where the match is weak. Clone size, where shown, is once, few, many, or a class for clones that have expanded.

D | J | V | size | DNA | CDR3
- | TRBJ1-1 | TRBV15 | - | TGTGCCTCGAACCTGGGGGTTGCGAACACTGAAGCTTTCTTT | CASNLGVANTEAFF
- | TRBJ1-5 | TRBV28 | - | TGTGCCAGCAGGAGGATGATCAATCAGCCCCAGCATTTT | CASRRMINQPQHF
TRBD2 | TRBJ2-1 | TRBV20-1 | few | TGCAGTGCTAGAGGACTAGCGGTGGACAATGAGCAGTTCTTC | CSARGLAVDNEQFF
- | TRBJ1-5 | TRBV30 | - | TGTGCCTGGAGTGTACGTAAGGGAGATCAGCCCCAGCATTTT | CAWSVRKGDQPQHF
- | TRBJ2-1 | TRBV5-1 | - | TGCGCCAGCAGCCCCTTGACTCGAGACAATGAGCAGTTCTTC | CASSPLTRDNEQFF
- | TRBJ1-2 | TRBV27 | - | TGTGCCAGCAGTTTATCAGCGGGGGCGGGGGGCTACACCTTC | CASSLSAGAGGYTF
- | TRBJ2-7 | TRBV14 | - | TGTGCCAGCAGCCAAGATCTTGGTAGCGAGCAGTACTTC | CASSQDLGSEQYF
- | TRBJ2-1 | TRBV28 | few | TGTGCCAGCAGTTTCCGGACTACGGATGAGCAGTTCTTC | CASSFRTTDEQFF
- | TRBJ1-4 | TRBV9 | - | TGTGCCAGCAGCCCCCGGCCCATCTATGAAAAACTGTTTTTT | CASSPRPIYEKLFF
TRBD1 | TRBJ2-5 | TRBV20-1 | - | TGCAGTGACACGAAACCCGACAGGGCGTACCAAGAGACCCAGTACTTC | CSDTKPDRAYQETQYF
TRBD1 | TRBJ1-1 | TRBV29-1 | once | TGCAGCGTCCAGGGACAGATGAACACTGAAGCTTTCTTT | CSVQGQMNTEAFF
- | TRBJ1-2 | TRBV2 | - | TGTGCCAGAAGTCAACGGAGCTATTATGGCTACACCTTC | CARSQRSYYGYTF
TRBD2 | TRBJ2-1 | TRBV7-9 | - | TGTGCCAGCAGCTCCGGGAGGGCCACCTACAATGAGCAGTTCTTC | CASSSGRATYNEQFF
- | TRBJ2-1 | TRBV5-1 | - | TGCGCCAGCAGCGGAGGACATACCCAGCGTTACCCAGACTACAATGAGCAGTTCTTC | CASSGGHTQRYPDYNEQFF
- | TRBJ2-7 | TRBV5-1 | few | TGCGCCAGCAGCTCAGGCACGGGGCCTAACGAGCAGTACTTC | CASSSGTGPNEQYF
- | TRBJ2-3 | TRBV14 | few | TGTGCCAGCAGCCAAGAGACAGATACGCAGTATTTT | CASSQETDTQYF
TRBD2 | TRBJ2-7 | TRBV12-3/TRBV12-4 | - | TGTGCCAGCAGTTTAACAGGTAGCGGGAGTGGCGAGCAGTACTTC | CASSLTGSGSGEQYF
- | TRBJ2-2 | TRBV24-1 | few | TGTGCCACCAGTGAAGCCGGACGGGACGCCGGGGAGCTGTTTTTT | CATSEAGRDAGELFF